The 30 T cell receptor beta chains below come from one sample, sequenced in a study of blood T cell repertoires in COVID-19. TCRdb's table, derived via immunoSEQ multiplex PCR, lists solely in-frame clones and lacks some. The data contain some 150,000 clones, roughly nine tenths of them seen just once; the ten biggest clones take up 2% to 3%. Specimen: peripheral blood. All receptors come from a woman in her 70s with acute or convalescent COVID-19.

The V and J genes are TRBV28 and TRBJ1-4; TRBD1 is a possible D gene (6 bases). CDR3 size: 13 residues. The ends were cut back, 2 bases at V and 8 bases at J, with 9 bases in the middle. The germline V gene has CDR1 MDHEN and CDR2 SYDVKM. The CDR3 protein is CASSLGGGEKLFF. The CDR3 DNA is TGTGCCAGCAGTTTAGGGGGCGGCGAAAAACTGTTTTTT.

The chain couples TRBV4-1 to TRBJ2-2; D ambiguous. V was cut by 8 bases and J by 2 bases, with 9 bases left in between. The CDR3 runs to 13 residues. Germline CDR1 MGHRA, CDR2 YSYEKL. The CDR3 DNA reads as TGCGCCAGCCAGGATCCTAACACCGGGGAGCTGTTTTTT. Amino acids: CASQDPNTGELFF.

The V and J genes are TRBV5-6 and TRBJ1-5, with unresolved D. CDR1 is SGHDT and CDR2 is YYEEEE in the germline V gene. This CDR3 contains 15 residues. V dropped 1 base and J dropped 0 bases, with 8 bases sitting between them. The CDR3 DNA sequence: TGTGCCAGCAGCTTGCAACAGTATAGCAATCAGCCCCAGCATTTT. Residues: CASSLQQYSNQPQHF.

V usage is TRBV2 and J usage is TRBJ1-5; TRBD1 aligns across 10 bases. Germline V CDR1 and CDR2: SNHLY, FYNNEI. V was clipped by 6 bases and J by 3 bases; unmatched bases: 5. The length of the CDR3 is 15 residues. The CDR3, as DNA: TGTGCCAGCAGGGGACAGGGGCTAAACAATCAGCCCCAGCATTTT. This encodes CASRGQGLNNQPQHF.

In this sample, this clone turned up once. The gene calls are TRBV6-5 and TRBJ1-1; D not resolved. V lost 0 bases to trimming and J lost 0 bases, with 5 bases between them. CDR3 size: 14 residues. Per the germline V gene, CDR1 is MNHEY and CDR2 is SVGAGI. The CDR3 DNA follows: TGTGCCAGCAGTTACTCGAGGATGAACACTGAAGCTTTCTTT. This sequence encodes CASSYSRMNTEAFF.

The chain is built from TRBV6-6 and TRBJ2-7; D is unclear. CDR1 and CDR2 (germline): MNHNY, SVGAGI (reference sequence). The germline V and J ends were trimmed by 2 bases and 4 bases, with 12 bases remaining between them. The CDR3 is made up of 14 amino acids. The CDR3 DNA follows: TGTGCCAGCAGTTACGATCCTCGAGGTTACGAGCAGTACGTC. Its protein product is CASSYDPRGYEQYV.

V gene TRBV5-1 combines with J gene TRBJ2-5, with 8 bases matching TRBD2. This CDR3 has 17 residues. CDR1 and CDR2 from the germline V gene are SGHRS and YFSETQ. With V trimmed by 3 bases and J by 5 bases, 15 bases remained unmatched. CDR3 in DNA: TGCGCCAGCAGCTCCGTAGGCGGGGGGCGTACGAGGGAGACCCAGTACTTC. Amino acid sequence: CASSSVGGGRTRETQYF.

This clone has only one observation. This chain links TRBV12-3 or TRBV12-4 with TRBJ1-1; D unresolved. CDR3 length: 13 amino acids. V shed 5 bases and J shed 6 bases, with 13 bases lying between them. As DNA, the CDR3 is TGTGCCAGCAGTCCCGCCTTGGGCCCTGAAGCTTTCTTT. Translated, it gives CASSPALGPEAFF.

The chain uses TRBV11-2 and TRBJ1-1; TRBD1 aligns across 7 bases. The CDR3 loop spans 15 amino acids. The germline CDR1 and CDR2 sequences are SGHAT and FQNNGV. V trimming: 2 bases; J trimming: 5 bases; junction bases outside the gene matches: 8. CDR3 protein: CASSLYRGLRTEAFF. The CDR3 coding sequence is TGTGCCAGCAGCTTATACAGGGGTTTGAGGACTGAAGCTTTCTTT.

The V and J genes are TRBV18 and TRBJ2-6; 10 bases match TRBD1. Trimming at V came to 4 bases and at J to 4 bases, leaving 7 bases not matched to a gene. Germline V CDR1 and CDR2: KGHSH, LQKENI. The CDR3 has 17 amino acids. CDR3 sequence: CASSLRQGAVGANVLTF. CDR3 bases: TGTGCCAGCTCACTAAGACAGGGGGCTGTGGGGGCCAACGTCCTGACTTTC.

The genes are TRBV7-2 and TRBJ1-2; weak D call: TRBD1 (5 bases). Trimming took 4 bases from V and 2 from J, leaving 8 bases between them. CDR3 size: 13 residues. Per the germline V gene, CDR1 is SGHTA and CDR2 is FQGNSA. The CDR3 bases are TGTGCCAGCAGCTCGACAGTGAACTATGGCTACACCTTC. This encodes CASSSTVNYGYTF.

The chain carries TRBV19 and TRBJ1-1; 8 nucleotides line up with TRBD1. This CDR3 has 15 amino acids. From germline, CDR1 is LNHDA and CDR2 SQIVND (reference sequence). The trim removed 3 bases at V and 4 bases at J, leaving 7 bases unmatched. DNA of the CDR3: TGTGCCAGTAGTATCGTATGGACAGGGATCACTGAAGCTTTCTTT. Protein product: CASSIVWTGITEAFF.

This sequence joins TRBV2 and TRBJ1-2, with unresolved D. Trimming cost V 1 base and J 0 bases, with 9 bases left between them. The germline gives CDR1 SNHLY, CDR2 FYNNEI. The CDR3 has 15 amino acids. The CDR3 nucleotides are TGTGCCAGCAGTGAAGGGCAGAAAACTAACTATGGCTACACCTTC. It specifies CASSEGQKTNYGYTF.

The V gene is TRBV7-9, the J gene TRBJ1-1; D is perhaps TRBD1 (5 bases). The CDR3 consists of 14 residues. The ends were cut back, 5 bases at V and 0 bases at J, with 10 bases in the middle. Per the germline V gene, CDR1 is SEHNR and CDR2 is FQNEAQ (reference sequence). CDR3 sequence reads: CASSRGDLNTEAFF. For the CDR3, the DNA is TGTGCCAGCAGCCGAGGGGACTTGAACACTGAAGCTTTCTTT.

This chain uses TRBV10-1 with TRBJ2-2, with TRBD1 as a possible D gene (5 bases). V was clipped by 10 bases and J by 5 bases, with 20 bases between them. Germline CDR1 is WNHNN and CDR2 is SYGVQD (reference sequence). The CDR3 is made up of 15 amino acids. CDR3 sequence (DNA): TGCGCCATTTTAGACCATGATAAGGGGACCGGGGAGCTGTTTTTT. Its translation is CAILDHDKGTGELFF.

This chain joins TRBV2 and TRBJ1-1, with D perhaps matching TRBD1 (5 bases). Germline V lookup: CDR1 SNHLY, CDR2 FYNNEI. The CDR3 totals 15 residues. V gave up 7 bases and J gave up 2 bases, with 17 bases separating them. The CDR3 is CASMDRQSINTEAFF. Written as DNA, the CDR3 is TGTGCCAGCATGGATCGACAGTCCATTAACACTGAAGCTTTCTTT.

The V call is TRBV27, the J call TRBJ2-3; 14 bases map to TRBD2. The CDR3 has 20 residues. J gave up 2 bases and V 2 bases, and 12 bases lay outside the gene matches. Germline V gene lookup returns CDR1 MNHEY and CDR2 SMNVEV (reference sequence). DNA for the CDR3: TGTGCCAGCAGTTTACTTCCCGGACTAGCGGGGGGCTTATCCACAGATACGCAGTATTTT. It is translated as CASSLLPGLAGGLSTDTQYF.

The rearrangement links TRBV6-6 to TRBJ2-2; 7 nucleotides match TRBD2. Looked up from germline, CDR1 is MNHNY and CDR2 is SVGAGI (reference sequence). The CDR3 totals 15 residues. V trimming: 8 bases; J trimming: 6 bases; junction bases outside the gene matches: 12. The CDR3 region has the DNA TGTGCCAGCTACAGTACCGGGGGGTTGGCCGGGGAGCTGTTTTTT. Translation: CASYSTGGLAGELFF.

The chain has TRBV20-1 and TRBJ2-2, with D tentatively TRBD2 (6 bases). The CDR3 runs 15 residues. Germline CDR1 DFQATT, CDR2 SNEGSKA (reference sequence). V was pared by 3 bases and J by 1 base, with 12 bases between. The CDR3 protein is CSASLGRGNTGELFF. DNA of the CDR3: TGCAGTGCTAGTCTGGGGCGGGGGAACACCGGGGAGCTGTTTTTT.

The chain is built from TRBV12-5 and TRBJ1-6; 9 positions match TRBD1. The V gene's germline CDR1 is LGHNT and CDR2 FRNRAP. The CDR3 contains 18 residues. The V gene end was trimmed by 3 bases and the J gene end by 3 bases; junction bases not matched to a gene: 9. The CDR3 sequence: CASGFSMGQGNYNSPLHF. The CDR3 DNA follows: TGTGCTAGTGGTTTTTCCATGGGACAGGGCAACTATAATTCACCCCTCCACTTT.

The chain is built from TRBV2 and TRBJ2-1, with 8 bases that match TRBD1. With 4 bases clipped from V and 6 bases from J, the junction kept 8 bases outside the gene matches. Germline V gives CDR1 SNHLY, CDR2 FYNNEI. CDR3 length: 15 residues. The CDR3: CASSGQGLTGNEQFF. The DNA of the CDR3 is TGTGCCAGCAGTGGACAGGGGTTGACAGGCAATGAGCAGTTCTTC.

The chain links TRBV28 to TRBJ2-3; 7 nucleotides line up with TRBD1. In germline, CDR1 is MDHEN, CDR2 SYDVKM. J lost 1 base, V lost 4 bases, and 5 bases had no gene match. The CDR3 covers 15 residues. The CDR3 loop reads CASSSAGTGTDTQYF. CDR3 nucleotides: TGTGCCAGCAGTTCGGCCGGGACAGGCACAGATACGCAGTATTTT.

This chain joins TRBV6-5 and TRBJ1-1, with TRBD1 identical over 7 bases. The CDR3 runs to 14 residues. The germline V gene has CDR1 MNHEY and CDR2 SVGAGI. V trimming: 7 bases; J trimming: 4 bases; junction bases outside the gene matches: 9. In nucleotides, the CDR3 is TGTGCCAGCAACCGTGAGGGGGCGCGCACTGAAGCTTTCTTT. Protein sequence: CASNREGARTEAFF.

This clone was seen a single time. The chain has TRBV24-1 and TRBJ2-3, with D maybe TRBD2 (5 bases). The CDR3 loop spans 15 amino acids. The ends were cut back, 4 bases at V and 2 bases at J, with 12 bases in the middle. Germline CDR1 reads KGHDR; CDR2 reads SFDVKD. CDR3 amino acids: CATSDASKPTDTQYF. DNA of the CDR3: TGTGCCACCAGTGACGCTAGCAAACCCACAGATACGCAGTATTTT.

The V gene is TRBV6-5, the J gene TRBJ2-2; 7 bases align to TRBD2. The V segment lost 4 bases and the J segment 3 bases; nucleotides outside the gene matches: 5. The CDR3 consists of 15 residues. From germline, CDR1 is MNHEY and CDR2 SVGAGI. The CDR3 nucleotides are TGTGCCAGCAGTTCCCCCACTAGCGACACCGGGGAGCTGTTTTTT. It is translated as CASSSPTSDTGELFF.

This chain's CDR3 is CATSRGTSGGANEQFF. The CDR3 region has the DNA TGTGCCACCAGCAGAGGGACTAGCGGGGGGGCCAATGAGCAGTTCTTC. This chain connects TRBV15 to TRBJ2-1; 15 nucleotides align to TRBD2. This CDR3 comprises 16 residues. Germline V lookup: CDR1 LNHNV, CDR2 YYDKDF (reference sequence). The junction had 1 base not matched to a gene; V was cut back by 1 base and J by 6 bases.

The chain employs TRBV28 and TRBJ1-3; TRBD1 matches at 7 bases. J was trimmed by 3 bases and V by 3 bases; bases with no gene match: 5. This CDR3 spans 15 amino acids. Germline V gene sequence: CDR1 MDHEN, CDR2 SYDVKM. The CDR3 is CASSLYRGNGNTIYF. The CDR3 nucleotides are TGTGCCAGCAGTTTGTACAGGGGAAATGGAAACACCATATATTTT.

The chain couples TRBV2 to TRBJ1-2, with TRBD1 matching 7 bases. CDR3 length: 15 residues. The V segment lost 6 bases and the J segment 8 bases; nucleotides outside the gene matches: 15. In germline, CDR1 is SNHLY, CDR2 FYNNEI. The CDR3 DNA is TGTGCCAGCAGGGCCCCGGGACAGCCTAATGGGGGCTACACCTTC. Translated, it gives CASRAPGQPNGGYTF.

This chain joins TRBV28 and TRBJ2-6; 7 bases map to TRBD1. CDR3 size: 17 residues. Trimming cost V 9 bases and J 2 bases; bases outside gene matches: 13. The germline CDR1 and CDR2 sequences are MDHEN and SYDVKM. The CDR3 loop reads CASQRGQTVAGANVLTF. In DNA, the CDR3 is TGTGCCAGTCAACGGGGACAGACAGTGGCTGGGGCCAACGTCCTGACTTTC.

V usage is TRBV5-1 and J usage is TRBJ2-5; D possibly corresponds to TRBD1 (6 bases). Germline V gene sequence: CDR1 SGHRS, CDR2 YFSETQ. Trimming removed 3 bases at V and 2 bases at J, with 11 bases between. The CDR3 runs to 14 residues. The CDR3 DNA is TGCGCCAGCAGCTCGGGACACCAACAAGAGACCCAGTACTTC. It translates to CASSSGHQQETQYF.